The present entry profiles one T cell receptor (beta chain) with its context. Antigen: not known. The source of the sample is a study of shared clonotypes between healthy human individuals. Study-level points and caveats: The sole specimen, blood, was sampled, and tissue repertoires likely differ. What naive subsets generally showed was a larger estimated richness than memory subsets showed.

Terminally differentiated effector memory CD45RA+ cells were excluded by CCR7 positive selection of CD45RO-negative cells. Donors were healthy HIV-negative adults without recent acute infections or vaccinations. Source study methods: Junction-only sequences produced by ImmunoSEQ had no quality scores, so filtering differed. TCRdb's copy holds only in-frame clones and misses some; the assay was immunoSEQ multiplex PCR. Clonal size and the V and J genes are those of that table, whereas D and trimming came from the DNA. The sample lists some 600,000 clones, 95% to 96% occurring once. Germline V gene lookup returns CDR1 SEHNR and CDR2 FQNEAQ (reference sequence). The CDR3 is 14 amino acids. V lost 3 bases and J lost 6, with 14 bases in between.

The chain recombines TRBV7-9 with TRBJ1-2; a possible D gene is TRBD1 (6 bases). Sequencing input: naive CD8+ T cells sorted from blood. The TCR comes from a woman in her twenties or thirties in good health. CDR3 DNA sequence: TGTGCCAGCAGCTTCCAAGGGGGTGGCAATGGCTACACCTTC. Its protein is CASSFQGGGNGYTF. The variable domain in full, with the rest retrieved from reference TRBV7-9 and TRBJ1-2, is DTGVSQNPRHKITKRGQNVTFRCDPISEHNRLYWYRQTLGQGPEFLTYFQNEAQLEKSRLLSDRFSAERPKGSFSTLEIQRTEQGDSAMYLCASSFQGGGNGYTFGSGTRLTVV.